Below, one T cell receptor beta chain is given with its context. CDR1 is WSHSY, CDR2 SAAADI, per germline. The CDR3 extends over 16 amino acids. Unmatched junction bases numbered 8, after V lost 2 bases and J lost 6 bases. Libraries were prepared by immunoSEQ multiplex PCR; TCRdb keeps only in-frame clonotypes and omits some of them. The table shows about 49,000 clones, with approximately 79% occurring only once. The data were taken from a study of OX40 agonist ivuxolimab in advanced cancers. Peripheral blood came from all dose cohorts at three timepoints. The sample here was CD4+ or CD8+ T cells sorted from blood, taken in a trial of the OX40 agonist ivuxolimab. This receptor was obtained from an adult with an advanced solid tumor such as melanoma, head and neck, liver or kidney cancer. The chain employs TRBV10-2 and TRBJ2-1, with 9 bases matching TRBD2. Written as DNA, the CDR3 is TGCGCCAGCAGTGAGGTGGGCGGGAGGGCCCTCAATGAGCAGTTCTTC. Translated, it gives CASSEVGGRALNEQFF.